This TCR beta chain was recorded in a study of cytomegalovirus exposure and HLA in healthy donors. General study results and limits: The likely origin of a cluster of highly shared sequence variants was a sequencing artifact. HLA allele associations emerged for 16,951 TCR beta sequences in a later analysis, at 0.05 false discovery rate.

Regarding this clone: What it binds is unknown.

CDR1 is SGHRS and CDR2 is YFSETQ in the germline V gene. The CDR3 runs 16 residues. The PCR contained 60 Vbeta and 13 Jbeta primers. Using immunoSEQ multiplex PCR, the repertoire was profiled, and TCRdb retains in-frame clones only, with some absent. The table lists about 43,000 clones, 51% of them singletons. J is TRBJ2-5 and V is TRBV5-1, with 8 bases aligning to TRBD2. Near its end, the DNA agrees better with TRBJ2-7, so the J call may be wrong. This TCR derives from a man between 60 and 75 years old in good health and CMV-seronegative. The sequencing input was PBMCs. This CDR3 reads CASSLAVGRALGEQYF. CDR3 bases: TGCGCCAGCAGCTTGGCCGTCGGGAGGGCCCTAGGCGAGCAGTACTTC.